These 22 T cell receptor beta chains were sequenced from one sample in a study of T-cell reconstitution after alpha-beta-depleted transplantation in children. This sample's TCRbeta library carried unique molecular identifier barcodes. TCRdb recomputed calls from the PCR reads with MiXCR, one row per CDR3 protein. The repertoire includes around 270,000 distinct CDR3 sequences, roughly a tenth of them detected once, and around 7.6% sits in the top ten. The material sequenced was PBMCs, taken before TCRalphabeta/CD19-depleted stem cell transplant. Receptors were obtained from a boy in the first two years of life with acute myeloid leukemia, due to receive a stem cell transplant.

This clonotype was seen at least ten times. The genes are TRBV7-2 and TRBJ2-3; 10 bases match TRBD1. The CDR3 runs 16 residues. Germline CDR1 SGHTA, CDR2 FQGNSA. V dropped 5 bases and J dropped 3; count of bases not matched to a gene: 8. DNA for the CDR3: TGTGCCAGCAGCCTACGACAGGGGGCGCGAACAGATACGCAGTATTTT. It yields the protein CASSLRQGARTDTQYF.

The chain uses TRBV12-3 or TRBV12-4 and TRBJ2-3; D is undetermined. There are 17 residues in the CDR3. The V end lost 0 bases, the J end lost 0 bases, and 13 bases lay between the germline ends. CDR3 nucleotides: TGTGCCAGCAGTTTAGCGCAGTTGTCTACTAGCACAGATACGCAGTATTTT. Its protein is CASSLAQLSTSTDTQYF.

As regards this clonotype: A single base separates this from a much larger clone, so it may be a read error. The chain uses TRBV28 and TRBJ1-5; D remains unclear. Trimming stripped 7 bases from V and 3 bases from J, with 13 bases between. This CDR3 has 14 residues. Germline V CDR1 and CDR2: MDHEN, SYDVKM. CDR3 sequence: CASNLGTFNQPQHF. The CDR3 coding sequence is TGTGCCAGCAATTTGGGCACCTTCAATCAGCCCCAGCATTTT.

This clonotype was seen more than once but under ten times. The genes are TRBV4-2 and TRBJ2-7; 12 bases map to TRBD2. Trimming at V came to 0 bases and at J to 4 bases, leaving 22 bases not matched to a gene. The CDR3 has 22 residues. CDR1 and CDR2 (germline): LGHNA, YNFKEQ. Here the CDR3 reads CASSQEFTGGTSGRRKDYEQYF. The DNA for the CDR3 is TGTGCCAGCAGCCAAGAATTTACAGGGGGCACTAGCGGGAGGAGGAAGGATTACGAGCAGTACTTC.

There are many counts of this clonotype. The chain joins TRBV7-9 to TRBJ1-1, with unresolved D. Deletions cut 4 bases from V and 1 base from J, with 4 bases between. This CDR3 comprises 12 residues. CDR1 and CDR2 from the germline V gene are SEHNR and FQNEAQ (reference sequence). CDR3 loop: CASSSRNTEAFF. Here the CDR3 DNA reads TGTGCCAGCAGCTCAAGGAACACTGAAGCTTTCTTT. The variable domain in full, completed from reference TRBV7-9 and TRBJ1-1, reads DTGVSQNPRHKITKRGQNVTFRCDPISEHNRLYWYRQTLGQGPEFLTYFQNEAQLEKSRLLSDRFSAERPKGSFSTLEIQRTEQGDSAMYLCASSSRNTEAFFGQGTRLTVV.

This clonotype was seen at least ten times. The V and J genes are TRBV5-1 and TRBJ1-4, with a possible D match to TRBD1 (5 bases). This CDR3 is built from 14 residues. Germline CDR1 reads SGHRS; CDR2 reads YFSETQ. Trimming shortened V by 0 bases and J by 5 bases, and 8 bases separated the two germline ends. CDR3 protein: CASSLGGRNEKLFF. For the CDR3, the DNA is TGCGCCAGCAGCTTGGGGGGACGAAATGAAAAACTGTTTTTT.

Many counts were recorded for this clonotype. The J gene is TRBJ2-7, the V gene TRBV28; a possible D gene is TRBD2 (6 bases). The CDR3 spans 14 residues. In germline, CDR1 is MDHEN, CDR2 SYDVKM. Trimming shortened V by 3 bases and J by 2 bases, and 11 bases separated the two germline ends. CDR3 coding DNA: TGTGCCAGCAGTTTGTTGGGGGGTCCCTACGAGCAGTACTTC. It encodes CASSLLGGPYEQYF.

There are many counts of this clonotype. The chain joins TRBV10-3 to TRBJ2-4; D may be TRBD1 (6 bases). Germline loops: CDR1 ENHRY, CDR2 SYGVKD. The CDR3 length is 13 residues. The germline V and J ends were trimmed by 9 bases and 8 bases, with 17 bases remaining between them. The DNA of the CDR3 is TGTGCCATGTCCCGGACAGAGAGGGACATTCAGTACTTC. Amino acid sequence: CAMSRTERDIQYF.

There are many counts of this clonotype. The chain employs TRBV10-3 and TRBJ2-7; no clear D. Germline V gene data show CDR1 as ENHRY and CDR2 as SYGVKD. V gave up 6 bases and J gave up 3 bases, with 9 bases separating them. The CDR3 extends over 12 amino acids. In nucleotides, the CDR3 is TGTGCCATCAGCCCCTTAGGCTACGAGCAGTACTTC. Translated, it gives CAISPLGYEQYF.

This clonotype showed up just a few times. The rearrangement uses TRBV10-2 and TRBJ1-2; 8 bases agree with TRBD1. CDR3 size: 12 residues. Per the germline V gene, CDR1 is WSHSY and CDR2 is SAAADI. Trimming at V came to 6 bases and at J to 8 bases, leaving 5 bases not matched to a gene. The CDR3 nucleotides are TGCGCCAGCAGCGGACAGGGACCAGGCTACACCTTC. It is translated as CASSGQGPGYTF.

This clonotype was detected a few times. This rearrangement joins TRBV20-1 to TRBJ1-4, with unresolved D. This CDR3 is 20 amino acids long. The germline CDR1 and CDR2 sequences are DFQATT and SNEGSKA (reference sequence). V was clipped by 2 bases and J by 0 bases, with 25 bases between them. DNA for the CDR3: TGCAGTGCTAGAAAGGCGGTAAGGGCCCCGAGTCTGGCAACTAATGAAAAACTGTTTTTT. The encoded protein is CSARKAVRAPSLATNEKLFF.

This sequence joins TRBV2 and TRBJ2-7, with D unclear. The V and J ends lost 3 bases and 3 bases respectively, with 9 bases between them. Germline V lookup: CDR1 SNHLY, CDR2 FYNNEI. CDR3 length: 13 residues. CDR3 amino acids: CASSDSVSYEQYF. The DNA for the CDR3 is TGTGCCAGCAGTGACAGTGTTAGCTACGAGCAGTACTTC.

The chain recombines TRBV6-5 with TRBJ1-5; the D is unclear. The CDR3 has 14 residues. V was trimmed by 0 bases and J by 3 bases, leaving 6 bases between them. Germline CDR1 and CDR2: MNHEY and SVGAGI. The CDR3 is CASSYSSVNQPQHF. In DNA form, the CDR3 reads TGTGCCAGCAGTTACTCGAGTGTCAATCAGCCCCAGCATTTT.

To note about this clonotype: Possible read error: a much larger clone is one base away. V is TRBV29-1 and J is TRBJ1-5; D remains ambiguous. This CDR3 is 13 amino acids long. CDR1 is SQVTM and CDR2 is ANQGSEA in the germline V gene. CDR3 DNA: TGCGGCGTTGCGGGTCAGATTAATCAGCCCCAGCATTTT. Amino acid sequence: CGVAGQINQPQHF.

This clonotype was found a few times. The V gene is TRBV7-2, the J gene TRBJ2-2, with a tentative D call TRBD1 (6 bases). The germline V gene has CDR1 SGHTA and CDR2 FQGNSA. The CDR3 loop spans 16 amino acids. V dropped 1 base and J dropped 3 bases, with 12 bases sitting between them. CDR3 sequence (DNA): TGTGCCAGCAGCTTAGTTGGGGGCGCGGACACCGGGGAGCTGTTTTTT. This codes for CASSLVGGADTGELFF.

This clonotype was found many times. This chain links TRBV6-1 with TRBJ2-7, with D perhaps TRBD1 (6 bases). The CDR3 length is 12 residues. Germline V gene sequence: CDR1 MNHNS, CDR2 SASEGT. Trimming removed 6 bases at V and 3 bases at J, with 9 bases between. This CDR3 is CASRPRGYEQYF. CDR3 nucleotide sequence: TGTGCCAGCAGGCCCAGGGGCTACGAGCAGTACTTC.

This clonotype was recorded at least ten times. J is TRBJ2-7 and V is TRBV19; D is possibly TRBD1 (6 bases). Per germline, CDR1 LNHDA and CDR2 SQIVND (reference sequence). CDR3 length: 15 residues. With 3 bases removed from V and 1 base from J, the gap between germline ends came to 13 bases. The CDR3 nucleotides read TGTGCCAGTAGTATCTACCCCGGACAGTCCTACGAGCAGTACTTC. It codes for CASSIYPGQSYEQYF.

Many counts were recorded for this clonotype. The chain has TRBV5-1 and TRBJ1-3; D unresolved. This CDR3 contains 12 residues. CDR1 and CDR2 (germline): SGHRS, YFSETQ. Between the trimmed V and J ends, which lost 3 bases and 3 bases, there was a span of 4 bases. The CDR3 DNA reads as TGCGCCAGCAGCTCAGGTGGAAACACCATATATTTT. It yields the protein CASSSGGNTIYF.

This rearrangement joins TRBV28 to TRBJ2-6; 7 positions match TRBD1. The V and J ends lost 5 bases and 2 bases, in that order; junction bases with no gene match: 3. Looked up from germline, CDR1 is MDHEN and CDR2 is SYDVKM. This CDR3 spans 15 amino acids. Here the CDR3 reads CASSHRGTGANVLTF. Written as DNA, the CDR3 is TGTGCCAGCAGTCACAGGGGAACTGGGGCCAACGTCCTGACTTTC.

The sample holds many counts of this clonotype. V gene TRBV28 combines with J gene TRBJ2-1, with no clear D. The V and J ends lost 4 bases and 7 bases respectively, with 5 bases between them. Germline V lookup: CDR1 MDHEN, CDR2 SYDVKM. CDR3 length: 11 residues. The CDR3 DNA sequence: TGTGCCAGCAGTTGGACGAATGAGCAGTTCTTC. It is translated as CASSWTNEQFF. Together with reference TRBV28 and TRBJ2-1, the CDR3 gives the full variable domain: DVKVTQSSRYLVKRTGEKVFLECVQDMDHENMFWYRQDPGLGLRLIYFSYDVKMKEKGDIPEGYSVSREKKERFSLILESASTNQTSMYLCASSWTNEQFFGPGTRLTVL.

This clonotype was seen many times. The chain links TRBV7-2 to TRBJ1-2, with D uncertain. This CDR3 has 14 amino acids. V was trimmed by 5 bases and J by 5 bases, leaving 15 bases between them. Germline CDR1 and CDR2: SGHTA and FQGNSA. The CDR3 coding sequence is TGTGCCAGCAGCCCCAATCGGACCCCTTATGGCTACACCTTC. Translation: CASSPNRTPYGYTF.

The chain combines TRBV20-1 with TRBJ1-2; D remains unclear. The CDR3 covers 14 residues. The germline gives CDR1 DFQATT, CDR2 SNEGSKA (reference sequence). Trimming removed 3 bases from V and 0 bases from J, with 11 bases in between. CDR3 DNA sequence: TGCAGTGCTAGCCACCAAGAGTCTAACTATGGCTACACCTTC. Translation gives CSASHQESNYGYTF.